The 16 T cell receptor beta chains below all came from one sample that was sequenced in a study of shared clonotypes between healthy human individuals. Generated by immunoSEQ multiplex PCR, the TCRdb table keeps only in-frame clones and is missing some. This sample has about 710,000 clones; around 73% occur once, and the top ten carry 1.5% to 2%. Sequenced material: memory CD4+ T cells sorted from blood. Subset given: CD45RA-negative fraction. Every receptor here comes from a woman aged 25 to 39 in good health.

The rearrangement uses TRBV7-2 and TRBJ2-1; TRBD2 matches at 9 bases. CDR3 length: 16 amino acids. The germline gives CDR1 SGHTA, CDR2 FQGNSA. Unmatched junction bases numbered 9, after V lost 2 bases and J lost 7 bases. CDR3 bases: TGTGCCAGCAGCTTAAGGGGTAGCGGGAGAGGGAATGAGCAGTTCTTC. Translating it yields CASSLRGSGRGNEQFF. The whole variable domain, filled in from reference TRBV7-2 and TRBJ2-1, reads GAGVSQSPSNKVTEKGKDVELRCDPISGHTALYWYRQSLGQGLEFLIYFQGNSAPDKSGLPSDRFSAERTGGSVSTLTIQRTQQEDSAVYLCASSLRGSGRGNEQFFGPGTRLTVL.

The rearrangement uses TRBV2 and TRBJ2-7; 7 nucleotides agree with TRBD1. This CDR3 has 14 amino acids. V trimming: 4 bases; J trimming: 3 bases; junction bases outside the gene matches: 6. In germline, CDR1 is SNHLY, CDR2 FYNNEI. In nucleotides, the CDR3 is TGTGCCAGCAGTGCCCGACCAGGGGGCTACGAGCAGTACTTC. It yields the protein CASSARPGGYEQYF.

The chain carries TRBV7-6 and TRBJ2-5; no firm D call. The CDR3 extends over 11 amino acids. The V end was cut by 1 base, the J end by 5 bases, with 2 bases between. The V gene's germline CDR1 is SGHVS and CDR2 FNYEAQ. CDR3 DNA sequence: TGTGCCAGCAGCTTAGATGAGACCCAGTACTTC. Translation gives CASSLDETQYF.

This clone was counted between two and nine times. This chain joins TRBV7-2 and TRBJ1-5, with a tentative D call TRBD1 (5 bases). The CDR3 is 15 residues long. Trimming left V 5 bases short and J 1 base short, with 12 bases between. Germline V gene lookup returns CDR1 SGHTA and CDR2 FQGNSA. The CDR3 is CASSPRVGSNQPQHF. Written as DNA, the CDR3 is TGTGCCAGCAGCCCCAGGGTAGGAAGCAATCAGCCCCAGCATTTT.

Only one count was recorded for this clone. The gene calls are TRBV7-9 and TRBJ2-7; TRBD1 aligns across 9 bases. With V trimmed by 1 base and J by 5 bases, 6 bases remained unmatched. Germline V lookup: CDR1 SEHNR, CDR2 FQNEAQ (reference sequence). The CDR3 has 15 residues. The CDR3 protein is CASSLGGTGMHEQYF. The DNA of the CDR3 is TGTGCCAGCAGCTTAGGCGGGACAGGGATGCACGAGCAGTACTTC.

The chain couples TRBV5-1 to TRBJ2-3; 7 bases match TRBD2. Germline V gene lookup returns CDR1 SGHRS and CDR2 YFSETQ. J was trimmed by 0 bases and V by 5 bases; bases with no gene match: 6. This CDR3 has 15 amino acids. CDR3 in DNA: TGCGCCAGCAGTGGGACTATCTTGAGCACAGATACGCAGTATTTT. This encodes CASSGTILSTDTQYF.

The V call is TRBV5-6, the J call TRBJ2-7; no firm D call. This CDR3 region has 14 residues. From germline, CDR1 is SGHDT and CDR2 YYEEEE. Deletions cut 4 bases from V and 5 bases from J, with 16 bases between. CDR3 in DNA: TGTGCCAGCAGCAAAGGACGTCGTGTCCACGAGCAGTACTTC. It encodes CASSKGRRVHEQYF. The full variable domain, completed using reference TRBV5-6 and TRBJ2-7, is DAGVTQSPTHLIKTRGQQVTLRCSPKSGHDTVSWYQQALGQGPQFIFQYYEEEERQRGNFPDRFSGHQFPNYSSELNVNALLLGDSALYLCASSKGRRVHEQYFGPGTRLTVT.

The chain is built from TRBV7-9 and TRBJ2-2, with D uncertain. Deletions cut 7 bases from V and 5 bases from J, with 14 bases between. Germline V lookup: CDR1 SEHNR, CDR2 FQNEAQ (reference sequence). The CDR3 has 14 residues. CDR3 coding DNA: TGTGCCAGCAAAGGTCTACCCCTAACCGGGGAGCTGTTTTTT. Protein product: CASKGLPLTGELFF. The complete variable domain, with remaining parts taken from reference TRBV7-9 and TRBJ2-2, reads DTGVSQNPRHKITKRGQNVTFRCDPISEHNRLYWYRQTLGQGPEFLTYFQNEAQLEKSRLLSDRFSAERPKGSFSTLEIQRTEQGDSAMYLCASKGLPLTGELFFGEGSRLTVL.

The V and J genes are TRBV5-1 and TRBJ2-2; a possible D gene is TRBD1 (5 bases). Germline CDR1 reads SGHRS; CDR2 reads YFSETQ. V gave up 4 bases and J gave up 3 bases, with 10 bases separating them. CDR3 size: 14 residues. The CDR3 DNA reads TGCGCCAGCAGCAGTGACAGCTACACCGGGGAGCTGTTTTTT. This codes for CASSSDSYTGELFF.

This clone came up a few times. The CDR3 DNA reads as TGTGCCAGCAGTAGGGGTCCCCAAGAGACCCAGTACTTC. It codes for CASSRGPQETQYF. The chain carries TRBV6-6 and TRBJ2-5; possible D gene TRBD1, 5 bases. CDR1 is MNHNY, CDR2 SVGAGI, per germline (reference sequence). Deletions cut 5 bases from V and 1 base from J, with 8 bases between. This CDR3 has 13 residues.

The V gene is TRBV6-5, the J gene TRBJ2-3; perhaps TRBD1 as D (6 bases). The CDR3 consists of 15 residues. Germline V CDR1 and CDR2: MNHEY, SVGAGI. Trimming removed 6 bases at V and 5 bases at J, with 18 bases between. CDR3 bases: TGTGCCAGCAGCGCCAGAGGGGGAAAAGGAGATACGCAGTATTTT. It translates to CASSARGGKGDTQYF.

The chain has TRBV5-6 and TRBJ1-2; D is unclear. Trimming took 1 base from V and 4 from J, leaving 8 bases between them. From germline, CDR1 is SGHDT and CDR2 YYEEEE. CDR3 length: 13 residues. CDR3 sequence reads: CASSLRGSYGYTF. CDR3 nucleotides: TGTGCCAGCAGCTTGAGAGGCAGCTATGGCTACACCTTC. The variable domain in full, completed from reference TRBV5-6 and TRBJ1-2, reads DAGVTQSPTHLIKTRGQQVTLRCSPKSGHDTVSWYQQALGQGPQFIFQYYEEEERQRGNFPDRFSGHQFPNYSSELNVNALLLGDSALYLCASSLRGSYGYTFGSGTRLTVV.

This clone was picked up a small number of times. V usage is TRBV28 and J usage is TRBJ2-5; TRBD2 might be the D (5 bases). The CDR3 is made up of 16 amino acids. In germline, CDR1 is MDHEN, CDR2 SYDVKM. The germline V and J ends were trimmed by 3 bases and 1 base, with 15 bases remaining between them. CDR3 in amino acids: CASSLGLSSGQETQYF. The CDR3 coding sequence is TGTGCCAGCAGTTTGGGTCTGTCAAGCGGCCAAGAGACCCAGTACTTC.

The V call is TRBV28, the J call TRBJ2-7; D is possibly TRBD2 (5 bases). Germline CDR1 is MDHEN and CDR2 is SYDVKM. This CDR3 is 12 amino acids long. V lost 6 bases to trimming and J lost 6 bases, with 12 bases between them. The CDR3 loop reads CASSPTRFEQYF. Written as DNA, the CDR3 is TGTGCCAGCAGCCCTACTAGGTTCGAGCAGTACTTC.

The sample holds one count of this clone. The chain carries TRBV5-5 and TRBJ2-2; 8 positions agree with TRBD2. CDR1 is SGHKS, CDR2 YYEKEE, per germline (reference sequence). The V gene end was trimmed by 4 bases and the J gene end by 1 base; junction bases not matched to a gene: 6. The CDR3 length is 16 residues. CDR3 loop: CASSRSGTGNTGELFF. CDR3 DNA sequence: TGTGCCAGCAGCCGTAGCGGGACTGGGAACACCGGGGAGCTGTTTTTT.

A word on this clone: The same CDR3 is also encoded by other DNA sequences in this sample. V gene TRBV6-5 combines with J gene TRBJ1-2, with D hard to call. This CDR3 spans 14 amino acids. CDR1 is MNHEY and CDR2 is SVGAGI in the germline V gene. Trimming removed 0 bases at V and 2 bases at J, with 7 bases between. CDR3 nucleotide sequence: TGTGCCAGCAGTTACTCTTTCGGGAACTATGGCTACACCTTC. This translates into CASSYSFGNYGYTF.